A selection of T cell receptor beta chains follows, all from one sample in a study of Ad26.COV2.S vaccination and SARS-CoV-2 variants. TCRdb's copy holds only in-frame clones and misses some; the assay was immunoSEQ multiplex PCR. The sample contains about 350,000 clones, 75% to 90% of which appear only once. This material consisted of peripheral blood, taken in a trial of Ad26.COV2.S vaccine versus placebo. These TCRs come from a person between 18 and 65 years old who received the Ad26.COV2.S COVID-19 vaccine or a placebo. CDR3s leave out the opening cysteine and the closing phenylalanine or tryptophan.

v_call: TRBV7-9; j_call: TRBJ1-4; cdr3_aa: ASSPQGATNEKLF
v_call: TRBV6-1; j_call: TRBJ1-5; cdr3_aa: ASSESGGQGGQPQH
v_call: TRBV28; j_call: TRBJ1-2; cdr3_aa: ASSPGNYGYT
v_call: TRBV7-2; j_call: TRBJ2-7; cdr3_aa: ASSLANPYEQY
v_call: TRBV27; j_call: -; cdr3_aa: ASSFSNRARAF
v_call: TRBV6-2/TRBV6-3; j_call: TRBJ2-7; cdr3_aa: ASSNLGGDLRTEQY
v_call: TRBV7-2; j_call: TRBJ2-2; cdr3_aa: ASSLIPSGPVGELF
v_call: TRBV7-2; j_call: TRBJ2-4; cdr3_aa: ASSLREAKNIQY
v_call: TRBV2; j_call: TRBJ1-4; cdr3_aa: ATTNSPSSNEKLF
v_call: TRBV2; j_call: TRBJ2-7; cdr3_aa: ASSEGGEQY
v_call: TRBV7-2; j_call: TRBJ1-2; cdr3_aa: ASSLANRNYGYT
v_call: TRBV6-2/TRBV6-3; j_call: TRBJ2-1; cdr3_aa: ASSVTGLGEQF
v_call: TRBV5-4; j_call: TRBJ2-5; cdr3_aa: ASSLEVAMSQETQY
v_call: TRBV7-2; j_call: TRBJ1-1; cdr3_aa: ASSLAIVQTEAF
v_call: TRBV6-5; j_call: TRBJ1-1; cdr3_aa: ASSYSRSRFRTF
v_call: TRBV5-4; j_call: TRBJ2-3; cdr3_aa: ASSLGLAVGTDTQY
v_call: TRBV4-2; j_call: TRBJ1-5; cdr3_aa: ASSQGTNSNQPQH
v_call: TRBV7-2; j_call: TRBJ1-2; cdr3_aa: ASSPQQGARYGYT
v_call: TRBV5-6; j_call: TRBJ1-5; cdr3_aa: ASSWGTGIGNQPQH
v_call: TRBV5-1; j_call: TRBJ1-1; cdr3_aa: ASSSRVDTEAF
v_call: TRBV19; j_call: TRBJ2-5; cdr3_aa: ASTPGIPIRGTQY
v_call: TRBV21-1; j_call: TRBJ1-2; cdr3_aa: ASSTDRGRPYGYT
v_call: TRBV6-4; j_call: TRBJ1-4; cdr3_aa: ASSASATNEKLF
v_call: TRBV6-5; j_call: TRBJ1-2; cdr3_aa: ASSYRTGGYT
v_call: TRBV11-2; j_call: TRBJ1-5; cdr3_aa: ASSPDRRNQPQH
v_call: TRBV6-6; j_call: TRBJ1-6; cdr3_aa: ASSYPGTGNSPLH
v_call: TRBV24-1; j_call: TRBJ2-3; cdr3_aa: ATSGLALGTDTQY
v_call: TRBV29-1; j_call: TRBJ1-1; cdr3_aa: SVEHKVTGGDEAF
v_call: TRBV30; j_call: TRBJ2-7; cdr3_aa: AWSPLDWTAVGNEQY
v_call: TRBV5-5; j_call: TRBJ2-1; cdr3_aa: ASRLAPTSSYNEQF
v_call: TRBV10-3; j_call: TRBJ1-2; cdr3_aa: AITRGSDYGYT
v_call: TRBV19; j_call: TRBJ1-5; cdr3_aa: ASSTGTGNQPQH
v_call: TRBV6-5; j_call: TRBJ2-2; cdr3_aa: ASSYEGTNTGELF
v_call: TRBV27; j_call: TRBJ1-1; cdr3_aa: ASSSNDRGAPAF
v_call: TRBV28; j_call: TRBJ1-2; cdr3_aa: ASSGAQGLRDYGYT
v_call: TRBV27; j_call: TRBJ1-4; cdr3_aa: ASSLSRVGEKLF
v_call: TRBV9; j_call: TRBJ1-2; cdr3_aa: ASMTGVNYGYT
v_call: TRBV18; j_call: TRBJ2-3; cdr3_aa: ASSPLDAPDTQY
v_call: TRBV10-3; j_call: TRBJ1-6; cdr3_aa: AISESPGDRGNSPLH
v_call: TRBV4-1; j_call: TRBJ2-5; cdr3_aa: ASSHDRTTQY
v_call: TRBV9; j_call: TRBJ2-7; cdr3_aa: ASSPSRSYEQY
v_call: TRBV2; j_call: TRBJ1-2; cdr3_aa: ARRDRNYGYT
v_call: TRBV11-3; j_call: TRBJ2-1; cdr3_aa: ASSPGGSSYNEQF
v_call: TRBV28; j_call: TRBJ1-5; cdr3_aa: ASRRDGWGNQPQH
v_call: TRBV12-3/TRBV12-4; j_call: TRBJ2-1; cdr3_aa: ATLLDNEQF
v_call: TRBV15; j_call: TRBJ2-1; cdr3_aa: ATSRDRAGGPSSYNEQF
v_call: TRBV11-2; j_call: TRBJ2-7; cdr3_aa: ASSSDFGGSYEQY
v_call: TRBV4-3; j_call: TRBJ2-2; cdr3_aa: ASSQDWAGSGELF
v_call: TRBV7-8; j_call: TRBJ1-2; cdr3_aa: ASSLRTAPSGDGYT